The clone carrying this T cell receptor (beta chain) is a singleton in its sample. The sample comes from a study of CD8 T cells in Susac syndrome. Germline assignment: CDR1 SGHDT and CDR2 YYEEEE. This CDR3 region has 14 residues. V was pared by 2 bases and J by 5 bases, with 13 bases between. Reverse transcription of roughly 0.5 to 1 ug RNA was carried out with random hexamers. Multiplex PCR with immunoSEQ amplified the TCR beta CDR3 across 54 Vbeta and 13 Jbeta. TCRdb redid the calling of the immunoSEQ multiplex PCR reads with MiXCR, one entry per CDR3 protein. Of 250,000 or so distinct CDR3 sequences listed, around 95% are singletons.

This chain links TRBV5-6 with TRBJ2-5, with D tentatively TRBD2 (5 bases). Source material: CD4+ T cells from PBMCs. The source of this sequence is a human donor with multiple sclerosis. The CDR3 reads CASSLTGMRETQYF. CDR3 in DNA: TGTGCCAGCAGCTTAACGGGGATGCGGGAGACCCAGTACTTC.